This TCR beta chain was sequenced during a study of CD8 T cells in Susac syndrome. The CDR3 contains 18 residues. V was trimmed by 0 bases and J by 2 bases, leaving 17 bases between them. Per the germline V gene, CDR1 is SGHRS and CDR2 is YFSETQ. RNA totalling roughly 0.45 to 1 ug underwent reverse transcription with random hexamers. TCRdb recomputed calls from the immunoSEQ multiplex PCR reads with MiXCR, one row per CDR3 protein. Found here are over 100,000 distinct CDR3 sequences, around 90% of them singletons; the top ten hold around 0.14%. V usage is TRBV5-1 and J usage is TRBJ2-2, with D possibly called TRBD1 or TRBD2 (5 bases each). Sequenced material: CD4+ T cells from PBMCs. This TCR was recovered from a human donor in good health. The CDR3 nucleotides read TGCGCCAGCAGCTTGGGGGCCCCAGCGAGGGGAAACACCGGGGAGCTGTTTTTT. Encoded protein: CASSLGAPARGNTGELFF. Full variable domain (outside the CDR3, taken from reference TRBV5-1 and TRBJ2-2): KAGVTQTPRYLIKTRGQQVTLSCSPISGHRSVSWYQQTPGQGLQFLFEYFSETQRNKGNFPGRFSGRQFSNSRSEMNVSTLELGDSALYLCASSLGAPARGNTGELFFGEGSRLTVL.